What follows is one T cell receptor (beta chain) and its context. Its antigen remains unknown. This entry belongs to a study of cytomegalovirus exposure and HLA in healthy donors. Whole-study results and caveats: In vitro, three CMV-associated chains proved specific for CMV antigens. According to a later analysis, TCR clusters from the first cohort tended to co-occur in the 110 or so validation repertoires.

Here immunoSEQ multiplex PCR was the method, and the copy in TCRdb shows in-frame clones only, minus some. The sample yields about 130,000 clones, 85% to 95% seen once. Losses at the gene ends were 3 bases for V and 4 bases for J; bases not matched to a gene: 3. CDR1 is MNHEY and CDR2 is SMNVEV in the germline V gene (reference sequence). The CDR3 contains 14 residues. This chain joins TRBV27 and TRBJ1-1, with 9 positions matching TRBD1. Sequenced: PBMCs. This TCR was sampled from a man aged 18-30 years in good health and CMV-seropositive. The CDR3 protein is CASSFGTGSTEAFF. Here the CDR3 DNA reads TGTGCCAGCAGTTTTGGGACAGGGAGCACTGAAGCTTTCTTT.